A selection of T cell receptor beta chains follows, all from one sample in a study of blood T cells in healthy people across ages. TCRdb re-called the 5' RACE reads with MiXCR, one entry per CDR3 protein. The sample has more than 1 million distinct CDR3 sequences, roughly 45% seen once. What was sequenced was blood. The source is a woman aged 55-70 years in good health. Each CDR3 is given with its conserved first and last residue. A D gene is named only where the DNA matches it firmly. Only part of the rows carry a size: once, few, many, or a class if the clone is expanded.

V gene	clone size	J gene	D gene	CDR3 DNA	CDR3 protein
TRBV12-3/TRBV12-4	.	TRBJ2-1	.	TGTGCCAGCAGTCCCCCACGGGGCTCCTACAATGAGCAGTTCTTC	CASSPPRGSYNEQFF
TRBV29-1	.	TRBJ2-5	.	TGCAGCGTGGGGAGGGGGGCAGGGCAAGAGACCCAGTACTTC	CSVGRGAGQETQYF
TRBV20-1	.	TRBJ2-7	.	TGCAGTGCTAGAGATCTCAGACTCTACGAGCAGTACTTC	CSARDLRLYEQYF
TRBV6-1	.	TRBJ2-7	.	TGTGCCAGCAATCAAGTGGGGGCCGGCTCCCACGAGCAGTACTTC	CASNQVGAGSHEQYF
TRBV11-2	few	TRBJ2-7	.	TGTGCCAGCAGCTTGTACCAGGCCTACGAGCAGTACTTC	CASSLYQAYEQYF
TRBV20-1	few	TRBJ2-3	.	TGCAGTGCCAACAAGCGGAGCACAGATACGCAGTATTTT	CSANKRSTDTQYF
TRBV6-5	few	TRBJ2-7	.	TGTGCCAGCAGACCCCTGGACAGTCCCGAGCAGTACTTC	CASRPLDSPEQYF
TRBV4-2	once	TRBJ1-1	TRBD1	TGTGCCAGCAGCCTCCGGGGCAGGGGGAGAAGCAACACTGAAGCTTTCTTT	CASSLRGRGRSNTEAFF
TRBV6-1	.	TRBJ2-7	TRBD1	TGTGCCAGCGATAAGACGGGACAGGGGGCGGGAAAAACCTACGAGCAGTACTTC	CASDKTGQGAGKTYEQYF
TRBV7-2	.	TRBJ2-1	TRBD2	TGTGCCAGCAGATTCATCAGCGGGAGTCTGATGGATGAGCAGTTCTTC	CASRFISGSLMDEQFF
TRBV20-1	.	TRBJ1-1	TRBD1	TGCAGTGTTATGGGGACAGGGGGTTTAGGAGTGGACACTGAAGCTTTCTTT	CSVMGTGGLGVDTEAFF
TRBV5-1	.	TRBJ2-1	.	TGCGCCAGCAGCGGCGCAGGGGGGAGGAGCGGGATTTATGAGCAGTTCTTC	CASSGAGGRSGIYEQFF
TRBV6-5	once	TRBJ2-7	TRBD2	TGTGCCAGCAGTTATCTAGCGGCTAAGCCCTACGAGCAGTACTTC	CASSYLAAKPYEQYF
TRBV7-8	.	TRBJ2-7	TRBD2	TGTGCCAGCAGCCCTGATTGGACTAGCGGGAGGCAGACCTACGAGCAGTACTTC	CASSPDWTSGRQTYEQYF
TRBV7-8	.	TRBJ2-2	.	TGTGCCAGCAGCTTAGGGGCTAGTGGGACCGGGGAGCTGTTTTTT	CASSLGASGTGELFF
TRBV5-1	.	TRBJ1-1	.	TGCGCCAGCAGCCGGGACTGGGGGAACACTGAAGCTTTCTTT	CASSRDWGNTEAFF
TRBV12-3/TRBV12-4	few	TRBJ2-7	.	TGTGCCAGCAGCTTGACTTACAATGAGCAGTACTTC	CASSLTYNEQYF
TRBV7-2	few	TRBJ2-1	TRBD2	TGTGCCAGCAGCAGGACTAGCGGGAGGGCGGGGTTTTGGGATGAGCAGTTCTTC	CASSRTSGRAGFWDEQFF
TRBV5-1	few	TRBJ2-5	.	TGCGCCAGCAGGATTCACGGGAGTGGAGAGACCCAGTACTTC	CASRIHGSGETQYF
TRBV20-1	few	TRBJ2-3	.	TGCAGTGCTTGGGACCTTCGCACAGATACGCAGTATTTT	CSAWDLRTDTQYF
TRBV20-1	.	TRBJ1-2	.	TGCAGTGCTAGAGATTACAGTGGCTACACCTTC	CSARDYSGYTF
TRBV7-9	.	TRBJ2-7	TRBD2	TGTGCCAGCAGCCCCCCCGAAGGGACTAGCACCTACGAGCAGTACTTC	CASSPPEGTSTYEQYF
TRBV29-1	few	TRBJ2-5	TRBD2	TGCAGCGTTGGGGGAGGGCAAGCAGAGACCCAGTACTTC	CSVGGGQAETQYF
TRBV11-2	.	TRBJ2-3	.	TGTGCCAGCAGCCCCGGAGTTTTAGGCACGCAGTATTTT	CASSPGVLGTQYF
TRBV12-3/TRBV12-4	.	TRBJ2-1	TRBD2	TGTGCCAGCACCTTAAGCGGGAGGGAGCAGTTCTTC	CASTLSGREQFF
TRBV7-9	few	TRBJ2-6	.	TGTGCCAGCAGCGATCGGAGAAGACAGTTCTCTGGGGCCAACGTCCTGACTTTC	CASSDRRRQFSGANVLTF
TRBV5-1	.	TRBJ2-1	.	TGCGCCGGCAGCCGCTTCTCCCCTGGAGAGCAGTTCTTC	CAGSRFSPGEQFF
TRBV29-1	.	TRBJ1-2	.	TGCAGCGTTGCCACCGTGTTAACAGGGAGTTGGGGCTACACCTTC	CSVATVLTGSWGYTF
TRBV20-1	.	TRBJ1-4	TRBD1	TGCAGTGCTCCCGGGACAGGCGATAATGAAAAACTGTTTTTT	CSAPGTGDNEKLFF
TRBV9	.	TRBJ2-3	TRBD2	TGTGCCAGCAGCGTGGGACTAGACAGCACAGATACGCAGTATTTT	CASSVGLDSTDTQYF
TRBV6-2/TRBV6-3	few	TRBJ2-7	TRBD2	TGTGCCAGCAGTTACCGCTCAAGCGGACTAGCGGTCTCCTACGAGCAGTACTTC	CASSYRSSGLAVSYEQYF
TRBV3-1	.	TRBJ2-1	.	TGTGCCAGCAGCCCCGAGGGAACTAGCCTCAATTTTTACAATGAGCAGTTCTTC	CASSPEGTSLNFYNEQFF
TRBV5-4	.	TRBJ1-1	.	TGTGCCAGCAGCTTGGGGTTGACTGATAGAGGCACTGAAGCTTTCTTT	CASSLGLTDRGTEAFF
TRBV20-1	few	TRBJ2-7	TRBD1	TGCAGTGCCGGGGTCGGGACAGGGGGCTCCTACGAGCAGTACTTC	CSAGVGTGGSYEQYF
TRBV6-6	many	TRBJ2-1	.	TGTGCCAGCAGTGCCTCTAGCGATGAGCAGTTCTTC	CASSASSDEQFF
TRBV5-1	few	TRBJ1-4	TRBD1	TGCGCCAGCAGCTTGGTAGGACAGGGAATTGAAAAACTGTTTTTT	CASSLVGQGIEKLFF
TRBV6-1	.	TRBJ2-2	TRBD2	TGTGCCAGCAGACTCATCTCCGGGACTAGCGGAGAAAGGACCGGGGAGCTGTTTTTT	CASRLISGTSGERTGELFF
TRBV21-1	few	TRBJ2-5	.	TGTGCCAGCAGCAAAGGACAGAGAATCCAAGAGACCCAGTACTTC	CASSKGQRIQETQYF
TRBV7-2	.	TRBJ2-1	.	TGTGCCAGCAGTCGGGCCCTAATTTCCTACAATGGGCAGTTCTTC	CASSRALISYNGQFF
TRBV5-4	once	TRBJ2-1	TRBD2	TGTGCCGGAGGACTAGCGGGAGGTAGTGAGCAGTTCTTC	CAGGLAGGSEQFF